This TCR beta chain came from a study of lymphopenia after photon versus proton radiotherapy (dated by TCRdb to 2018 to 2020). About the full investigation: Photon and proton radiation therapy were compared by the study for their immunological effects in patients with gastrointestinal tumors who developed high-grade lymphopenia. The study was designed to characterize how the impact on the immune system differs between the two radiation modalities. The cohort comprised roughly 20 patients with gastrointestinal tumors who received either photon or proton therapy and then developed lymphopenia.

The investigation overall reported the following: Across the cohort, among patients who died, a greater drop in TCR diversity after the nadir was inversely correlated with overall survival time. The survival association was assessed only in patients who died, and the authors presented better survival with proton therapy as a possibility rather than a demonstrated result. After the lymphocyte count nadir, oligoclonal expansion, especially of CD8+ Temra cells, was observed in photon-treated repertoires, and the drop in diversity was driven by this expansion. Relative stability during treatment was observed in proton-treated patients, whereas loss of naive T cells and TCR diversity and gain of effector/memory populations were observed in photon-treated patients.

Concerning this clone itself: Its antigen is unknown. Per-base quality was not reported, and no clone a single base away is much larger than it.

Receptor libraries were prepared by the immunoSEQ multiplex PCR assay. T cell repertoires were profiled by deep sequencing of rearranged TCR beta loci, alongside multiparametric flow cytometry. TCRdb took over this immuneACCESS table, retaining in-frame rearrangements with V and J assigned. Such tables are incomplete; in checked studies, under half of the missing clones stem from an unresolved V gene, and the remainder is unexplained. In all, the sample holds some 70,000 clones, and about 87% of those were seen once. The ten largest clones add up to roughly a tenth of the sample. The CDR1 and CDR2 encoded by the germline V gene (reference sequence) are MNHEY and SMNVEV. The germline V and J ends show losses of 5 bases and 0 bases respectively, and no gene match explains 6 bases of the junction. Counted from cysteine to phenylalanine, this CDR3 has 16 amino acids. The kept DNA is CDR3 alone, 48 bases in frame from the first base.

This specimen consisted of peripheral blood, obtained from a patient treated with proton-based radiotherapy. The TCR comes from a man at least 80 years old with esophageal cancer. This chain joins TRBV27 to TRBJ1-3; TRBD1 matches 8 bases in the middle. CDR3 protein: CASSKWGQDSGNTIYF. The bases are TGTGCCAGCAGTAAATGGGGACAGGACTCTGGAAACACCATATATTTT.